The 15 T cell receptor beta chains below were found in one sample sequenced in a study of blood T cell repertoires in COVID-19. TCRdb's copy holds only in-frame clones and misses some; the assay was immunoSEQ multiplex PCR. The sample shows over 150,000 clones, roughly 81% of them seen only once. The specimen was peripheral blood. The receptors originated from a woman in her sixties or seventies with COVID-19, enrolled during active disease.

In its sample, this clone was seen once. This chain uses TRBV5-5 with TRBJ2-5; D may be TRBD2 (6 bases). Germline loops: CDR1 SGHKS, CDR2 YYEKEE (reference sequence). The CDR3 totals 15 residues. Deletions cut 1 base from V and 1 base from J, with 11 bases between. For the CDR3, the DNA is TGTGCCAGCAGCTTGAAGGTCGGGGGCCAAGAGACCCAGTACTTC. Translating it yields CASSLKVGGQETQYF.

This clone has only a few counts. V is TRBV10-3 and J is TRBJ1-1; TRBD1 matches at 9 bases. V trimming: 4 bases; J trimming: 7 bases; junction bases outside the gene matches: 1. Germline V gene lookup returns CDR1 ENHRY and CDR2 SYGVKD. The CDR3 length is 12 residues. CDR3 residues: CAISGGQGEAFF. The CDR3, as DNA: TGTGCCATCAGTGGGGGACAGGGTGAAGCTTTCTTT.

This clone was seen only a few times. This chain connects TRBV2 to TRBJ1-2; D gene ambiguous. The CDR3 has 16 residues. V lost 4 bases and J 6 bases, leaving 21 bases between the germline ends. Germline loops: CDR1 SNHLY, CDR2 FYNNEI. CDR3 in DNA: TGTGCCAGCAGTGCAGAGCGTTCGGGGAGCGGGCATGGCTACACCTTC. Its protein is CASSAERSGSGHGYTF.

The rearrangement joins TRBV15 to TRBJ2-5; no clear D gene. Trimming pared 1 base from V and 5 bases from J, leaving 5 bases between. Germline-derived CDR1 and CDR2 are LNHNV and YYDKDF (reference sequence). The CDR3 is made up of 12 amino acids. The CDR3 nucleotides are TGTGCCACCAGCAGAGTGGGCGAGACCCAGTACTTC. Amino acids: CATSRVGETQYF.

The CDR3: CSASSPGREAFF. As DNA, the CDR3 is TGCAGTGCTAGTAGCCCAGGTAGAGAAGCTTTCTTT. The chain employs TRBV20-1 and TRBJ1-1; D unclear. Germline lookup yields CDR1 DFQATT and CDR2 SNEGSKA (reference sequence). V was trimmed by 3 bases and J by 8 bases, leaving 13 bases between them. The CDR3 length is 12 residues.

V gene TRBV6-1 combines with J gene TRBJ2-7; tentative D call: TRBD1 (5 bases). Germline CDR1 and CDR2: MNHNS and SASEGT. Deletions cut 3 bases from V and 6 bases from J, with 21 bases between. CDR3 length: 16 residues. CDR3 DNA: TGTGCCAGCAGTGATAAGGGGCTCGGGTTATTGGGCGAGCAGTACTTC. Amino acid sequence: CASSDKGLGLLGEQYF.

The chain recombines TRBV12-5 with TRBJ2-1; 9 positions agree with TRBD1. J gave up 8 bases and V 7 bases, and 6 bases lay outside the gene matches. Per the germline V gene, CDR1 is LGHNT and CDR2 is FRNRAP. This CDR3 region has 13 residues. In nucleotides, the CDR3 is TGTGCTAGTGTCGGACAGGGGATCGATGAGCAGTTCTTC. It codes for CASVGQGIDEQFF.

The chain links TRBV6-5 to TRBJ1-4, with D perhaps matching TRBD1 (6 bases). CDR1 and CDR2 (germline): MNHEY, SVGAGI. The CDR3 loop spans 15 amino acids. Trimming left V 2 bases short and J 8 bases short, with 15 bases between. The CDR3 nucleotides are TGTGCCAGCAGTTACAGAGGGGGGGCGGGAGAAAAACTGTTTTTT. Amino acids: CASSYRGGAGEKLFF.

V and J are TRBV11-2 and TRBJ2-5; 7 bases map to TRBD2. V was pared by 0 bases and J by 5 bases, with 9 bases of the junction left unmatched. Germline CDR1 SGHAT, CDR2 FQNNGV. The CDR3 is 16 residues long. CDR3 residues: CASSLDLPGRKETQYF. The CDR3 nucleotides are TGTGCCAGCAGCTTAGATCTGCCCGGGAGGAAGGAGACCCAGTACTTC.

In this sample, this clone turned up a few times. J is TRBJ2-1 and V is TRBV10-3, with unresolved D. Trimming took off 3 bases at V and 8 bases at J, with 8 bases between the two ends. Germline values: CDR1 ENHRY, CDR2 SYGVKD. The CDR3 spans 12 residues. CDR3 in amino acids: CAISDSQDEQFF. As DNA, the CDR3 is TGTGCCATCAGTGACAGTCAAGATGAGCAGTTCTTC.

J is TRBJ1-2 and V is TRBV27; 7 nucleotides match TRBD1. The CDR3 totals 14 residues. The trim removed 2 bases at V and 7 bases at J, leaving 7 bases unmatched. Germline CDR1 MNHEY, CDR2 SMNVEV (reference sequence). CDR3 amino acids: CASSLNDRVGGYTF. In nucleotides, the CDR3 is TGTGCCAGCAGTTTAAATGACAGGGTTGGTGGCTACACCTTC.

J is TRBJ1-4 and V is TRBV18, with no clear D. The CDR3 has 12 amino acids. Germline V gene sequence: CDR1 KGHSH, CDR2 LQKENI. Trimming took off 5 bases at V and 5 bases at J, with 6 bases between the two ends. The CDR3 nucleotides read TGTGCCAGCTCAAATCTCAATGAAAAACTGTTTTTT. Translation: CASSNLNEKLFF. The full variable domain, rest sourced from reference TRBV18 and TRBJ1-4, is NAGVMQNPRHLVRRRGQEARLRCSPMKGHSHVYWYRQLPEEGLKFMVYLQKENIIDESGMPKERFSAEFPKEGPSILRIQQVVRGDSAAYFCASSNLNEKLFFGSGTQLSVL.

The chain combines TRBV11-2 with TRBJ2-3; D uncertain. Between the trimmed V and J ends, which lost 2 bases and 0 bases, there was a span of 9 bases. CDR1 is SGHAT, CDR2 FQNNGV, per germline. The CDR3 has 15 residues. The CDR3 sequence is CASSLYVTSTDTQYF. The CDR3 DNA is TGTGCCAGCAGCTTATATGTCACTAGCACAGATACGCAGTATTTT.

V gene TRBV5-1 combines with J gene TRBJ1-2; D is unresolved. This CDR3 is built from 13 residues. V shed 2 bases and J shed 3 bases, with 8 bases lying between them. The germline V gene has CDR1 SGHRS and CDR2 YFSETQ. The CDR3 coding sequence is TGCGCCAGCAGCTTCAGCCGGGACTATGGCTACACCTTC. This translates into CASSFSRDYGYTF.

This clone was detected many times. Other DNA sequences within the sample encode an identical CDR3. The rearrangement links TRBV7-2 to TRBJ1-1, with TRBD1 matching over 8 bases. The J segment lost 0 bases and the V segment lost 3 bases, leaving 3 bases of the junction unmatched. The CDR3 is 15 amino acids. The germline V gene encodes CDR1 SGHTA and CDR2 FQGNSA. The CDR3 DNA reads as TGTGCCAGCAGCTTGACACAGGGGGTGAACACTGAAGCTTTCTTT. Translating it yields CASSLTQGVNTEAFF.